A single sample is the source of the 21 T cell receptor beta chains below, sequenced in a study of T cell responses to AZD1222 COVID-19 vaccine. The protocol was immunoSEQ multiplex PCR, while the TCRdb copy is restricted to in-frame clones and leaves out a portion. Of roughly 110,000 clones listed, approximately 90% are singletons. The sample here was peripheral blood, taken on day 0 of AZD1222 vaccination. These receptors were obtained from an adult in good health.

This sequence joins TRBV18 and TRBJ2-6, with D tentatively TRBD1 (5 bases). V was trimmed by 1 base and J by 0 bases, leaving 13 bases between them. The CDR3 is 18 amino acids. Germline V gene lookup returns CDR1 KGHSH and CDR2 LQKENI. For the CDR3, the DNA is TGTGCCAGCTCACCACTCGCAGGGTTCCCCTCTGGGGCCAACGTCCTGACTTTC. Its translation: CASSPLAGFPSGANVLTF.

The chain joins TRBV6-5 to TRBJ2-7, with TRBD1 identical over 7 bases. The germline CDR1 and CDR2 sequences are MNHEY and SVGAGI. This CDR3 contains 16 residues. V lost 0 bases to trimming and J lost 7 bases; unmatched junction nucleotides: 12. DNA for the CDR3: TGTGCCAGCAGTTACTCAGGGGGCCAGGGGGTAGGGGAGCAGTACTTC. Protein product: CASSYSGGQGVGEQYF.

J is TRBJ2-7 and V is TRBV5-1; TRBD1 matches at 9 bases. Looked up from germline, CDR1 is SGHRS and CDR2 is YFSETQ. This CDR3 region has 14 residues. Trimming took 3 bases from V and 4 from J; bases not matched to a gene: 5. The CDR3 nucleotides read TGCGCCAGCAGCTGGGGACAGGGCTTATACGAGCAGTACTTC. Protein sequence: CASSWGQGLYEQYF.

The J gene is TRBJ2-7, the V gene TRBV7-2, with D maybe TRBD1 (6 bases). Per the germline V gene, CDR1 is SGHTA and CDR2 is FQGNSA. CDR3 length: 12 amino acids. V lost 4 bases, J lost 6 bases, and 10 bases lay in between. The CDR3: CASSYRVGEQYF. The CDR3 coding sequence is TGTGCCAGCAGCTACAGGGTGGGCGAGCAGTACTTC.

This chain uses TRBV7-6 with TRBJ2-1; 10 positions agree with TRBD2. This CDR3 has 16 residues. Germline V gene data show CDR1 as SGHVS and CDR2 as FNYEAQ. Losses at the gene ends were 4 bases for V and 6 bases for J; bases not matched to a gene: 9. For the CDR3, the DNA is TGTGCCAGCAGCTGGCCGACTAGCGGGTCGGTCAATGAGCAGTTCTTC. Amino acids: CASSWPTSGSVNEQFF.

The chain couples TRBV6-2 or TRBV6-3 to TRBJ2-1; D not certain. Germline loops: CDR1 MNHEY, CDR2 SVGEGT. V gave up 2 bases and J gave up 6 bases, with 5 bases separating them. There are 12 residues in the CDR3. The CDR3 DNA reads as TGTGCCAGCAGTTACCTTGTCAATGAGCAGTTCTTC. Its translation: CASSYLVNEQFF.

The J gene is TRBJ1-2, the V gene TRBV4-1; D uncertain. CDR3 length equals 16 residues. Trimming cost V 0 bases and J 0 bases, with 11 bases left between them. Germline CDR1 MGHRA, CDR2 YSYEKL. The CDR3 nucleotides are TGCGCCAGCAGCCAAGATGATAACCGCTCTAACTATGGCTACACCTTC. Its protein product is CASSQDDNRSNYGYTF.

The chain links TRBV7-7 to TRBJ2-7; 7 bases are a match to TRBD1. The V segment lost 5 bases and the J segment 5 bases; nucleotides outside the gene matches: 12. The germline gives CDR1 SSHAT, CDR2 FNYEAQ (reference sequence). This CDR3 contains 15 residues. The CDR3 region has the DNA TGTGCCAGCAGCCGTCTCCCGGGACAGTCTAACGAGCAGTACTTC. Translating gives CASSRLPGQSNEQYF.

This clone showed up just once. The genes are TRBV7-2 and TRBJ1-5; D is possibly TRBD1 (6 bases). The CDR3 is made up of 15 amino acids. Per the germline V gene, CDR1 is SGHTA and CDR2 is FQGNSA. Trimming stripped 2 bases from V and 6 bases from J, with 14 bases between. The CDR3 DNA reads as TGTGCCAGCAGCTTATCCGGGGGGGCGACTCAGCCCCAGCATTTT. Its translation: CASSLSGGATQPQHF.

This clone was recorded once. The chain uses TRBV5-1 and TRBJ2-1; 12 positions match TRBD2. Per the germline V gene, CDR1 is SGHRS and CDR2 is YFSETQ. The CDR3 spans 17 residues. V dropped 5 bases and J dropped 5; count of bases not matched to a gene: 11. DNA for the CDR3: TGCGCCAGCAGTTCGAGACTAGCGGGAGAAGGGAACAATGAGCAGTTCTTC. Translated, it gives CASSSRLAGEGNNEQFF.

The rearrangement links TRBV12-3 or TRBV12-4 to TRBJ1-2; D call uncertain. Trimming removed 7 bases at V and 1 base at J, with 10 bases between. This CDR3 has 13 amino acids. CDR3 nucleotide sequence: TGTGCCAGCAACGTAGAGCGTAACTATGGCTACACCTTC. It yields the protein CASNVERNYGYTF.

In nucleotides, the CDR3 is TGTGCCTACATTTCGAGCGAGGCAGGGAGGGCAGAGACCCAGTACTTC. This encodes CAYISSEAGRAETQYF. The genes are TRBV30 and TRBJ2-5; 7 bases line up with TRBD2. V trimming: 7 bases; J trimming: 4 bases; junction bases outside the gene matches: 18. Germline CDR1 is GTSNPN and CDR2 is SVGIG (reference sequence). There are 16 residues in the CDR3.

The chain uses TRBV19 and TRBJ1-5; D not resolved. The CDR3 runs to 13 residues. The ends were cut back, 5 bases at V and 0 bases at J, with 5 bases in the middle. Per the germline V gene, CDR1 is LNHDA and CDR2 is SQIVND (reference sequence). The DNA of the CDR3 is TGTGCCAGTAGTCTGGTTAGCAATCAGCCCCAGCATTTT. It yields the protein CASSLVSNQPQHF. The full variable domain, rest sourced from reference TRBV19 and TRBJ1-5, is DGGITQSPKYLFRKEGQNVTLSCEQNLNHDAMYWYRQDPGQGLRLIYYSQIVNDFQKGDIAEGYSVSREKKESFPLTVTSAQKNPTAFYLCASSLVSNQPQHFGDGTRLSIL.

V gene TRBV20-1 combines with J gene TRBJ1-2; D call uncertain. This CDR3 is 10 amino acids long. Trimming pared 3 bases from V and 6 bases from J, leaving 5 bases between. Germline V gene sequence: CDR1 DFQATT, CDR2 SNEGSKA (reference sequence). CDR3 amino acids: CSASADGYTF. Here the CDR3 DNA reads TGCAGTGCTAGTGCGGATGGCTACACCTTC.

This rearrangement joins TRBV18 to TRBJ2-1; tentative D call: TRBD1 (6 bases). Germline V gene lookup returns CDR1 KGHSH and CDR2 LQKENI. V was trimmed by 2 bases and J by 0 bases, leaving 14 bases between them. The CDR3 is made up of 17 amino acids. The CDR3 coding sequence is TGTGCCAGCTCACCAAGGTACGACAGGAGCTCCTACAATGAGCAGTTCTTC. Encoded protein: CASSPRYDRSSYNEQFF.

The chain has TRBV18 and TRBJ1-4, with D tentatively TRBD1 (6 bases). Germline CDR1 and CDR2: KGHSH and LQKENI. The CDR3 length is 16 residues. The V and J ends lost 5 bases and 6 bases respectively, with 19 bases between them. For the CDR3, the DNA is TGTGCCAGCTCATCGGGACACGGCCACTATGATGAAAAACTGTTTTTT. Translating gives CASSSGHGHYDEKLFF.

This chain links TRBV21-1 with TRBJ2-3; whether TRBD1, the table's D call, matches the DNA was not checked. TRBV21-1 is a listed pseudogene. The CDR3 spans 20 residues. CDR3 loop: CASASLDRKVVGYSTDTQYF. The CDR3 nucleotides read TGTGCCAGCGCGAGCCTGGACAGGAAGGTTGTCGGATATAGCACAGATACGCAGTATTTT.

The J gene is TRBJ1-2, the V gene TRBV5-1; D is ambiguous. CDR3 length equals 13 residues. V lost 7 bases to trimming and J lost 6 bases, with 16 bases between them. Germline V gives CDR1 SGHRS, CDR2 YFSETQ. CDR3 in DNA: TGCGCCAGCGCGCTAAGCACGGGAAATGGCTACACCTTC. It yields the protein CASALSTGNGYTF. Combining the CDR3 with reference TRBV5-1 and TRBJ1-2 gives the whole variable domain KAGVTQTPRYLIKTRGQQVTLSCSPISGHRSVSWYQQTPGQGLQFLFEYFSETQRNKGNFPGRFSGRQFSNSRSEMNVSTLELGDSALYLCASALSTGNGYTFGSGTRLTVV.

This chain joins TRBV7-3 and TRBJ2-2, with TRBD2 matching over 7 bases. The germline V gene has CDR1 SGHTA and CDR2 FQGTGA. The CDR3 loop spans 15 amino acids. V shed 4 bases and J 5 bases; nucleotides not matched to a gene: 7. The CDR3 bases are TGTGCCAGCAGCTATTCGACTAGCCCTACCGGGGAGCTGTTTTTT. It yields the protein CASSYSTSPTGELFF.

The V gene is TRBV18, the J gene TRBJ2-1, with 14 bases lining up with TRBD2. This CDR3 has 18 residues. J gave up 3 bases and V 2 bases, and 6 bases lay outside the gene matches. CDR1 and CDR2 from the germline V gene are KGHSH and LQKENI. Here the CDR3 reads CASSPGTSGGNGYNEQFF. The CDR3 coding sequence is TGTGCCAGCTCACCAGGGACTAGCGGGGGAAACGGCTACAATGAGCAGTTCTTC.

The gene calls are TRBV19 and TRBJ1-2; 7 nucleotides match TRBD1. The V gene's germline CDR1 is LNHDA and CDR2 SQIVND (reference sequence). The CDR3 runs to 14 residues. V dropped 4 bases and J dropped 3; count of bases not matched to a gene: 5. The CDR3 region is CASSTGQSYYGYTF. DNA for the CDR3: TGTGCCAGTAGTACGGGACAGAGTTACTATGGCTACACCTTC. The entire variable domain, with the rest obtained from reference TRBV19 and TRBJ1-2, is as follows: DGGITQSPKYLFRKEGQNVTLSCEQNLNHDAMYWYRQDPGQGLRLIYYSQIVNDFQKGDIAEGYSVSREKKESFPLTVTSAQKNPTAFYLCASSTGQSYYGYTFGSGTRLTVV.